This TCR beta chain was sequenced in a study of blood T cell repertoires in COVID-19. On the study more broadly: In each case, the material was cDNA or gDNA derived from T cells, B-cell-depleted T cells, or PBMCs.

Profiled with immunoSEQ multiplex PCR; TCRdb holds only in-frame clones, not every one. The sample lists roughly 30,000 clones; approximately 88% were seen once. Trimming pared 0 bases from V and 3 bases from J, leaving 12 bases between. The CDR3 totals 16 residues. Per the germline V gene, CDR1 is SGHTS and CDR2 is YDEGEE. V is TRBV5-8 and J is TRBJ1-4; D gene ambiguous. The sequencing sample was made of peripheral blood. The TCR originated in a man at least 80 years old with active COVID-19. The chain's CDR3 is CASSLDTLAANEKLFF. The CDR3 DNA sequence: TGTGCCAGCAGCTTGGACACCTTGGCGGCTAATGAAAAACTGTTTTTT.